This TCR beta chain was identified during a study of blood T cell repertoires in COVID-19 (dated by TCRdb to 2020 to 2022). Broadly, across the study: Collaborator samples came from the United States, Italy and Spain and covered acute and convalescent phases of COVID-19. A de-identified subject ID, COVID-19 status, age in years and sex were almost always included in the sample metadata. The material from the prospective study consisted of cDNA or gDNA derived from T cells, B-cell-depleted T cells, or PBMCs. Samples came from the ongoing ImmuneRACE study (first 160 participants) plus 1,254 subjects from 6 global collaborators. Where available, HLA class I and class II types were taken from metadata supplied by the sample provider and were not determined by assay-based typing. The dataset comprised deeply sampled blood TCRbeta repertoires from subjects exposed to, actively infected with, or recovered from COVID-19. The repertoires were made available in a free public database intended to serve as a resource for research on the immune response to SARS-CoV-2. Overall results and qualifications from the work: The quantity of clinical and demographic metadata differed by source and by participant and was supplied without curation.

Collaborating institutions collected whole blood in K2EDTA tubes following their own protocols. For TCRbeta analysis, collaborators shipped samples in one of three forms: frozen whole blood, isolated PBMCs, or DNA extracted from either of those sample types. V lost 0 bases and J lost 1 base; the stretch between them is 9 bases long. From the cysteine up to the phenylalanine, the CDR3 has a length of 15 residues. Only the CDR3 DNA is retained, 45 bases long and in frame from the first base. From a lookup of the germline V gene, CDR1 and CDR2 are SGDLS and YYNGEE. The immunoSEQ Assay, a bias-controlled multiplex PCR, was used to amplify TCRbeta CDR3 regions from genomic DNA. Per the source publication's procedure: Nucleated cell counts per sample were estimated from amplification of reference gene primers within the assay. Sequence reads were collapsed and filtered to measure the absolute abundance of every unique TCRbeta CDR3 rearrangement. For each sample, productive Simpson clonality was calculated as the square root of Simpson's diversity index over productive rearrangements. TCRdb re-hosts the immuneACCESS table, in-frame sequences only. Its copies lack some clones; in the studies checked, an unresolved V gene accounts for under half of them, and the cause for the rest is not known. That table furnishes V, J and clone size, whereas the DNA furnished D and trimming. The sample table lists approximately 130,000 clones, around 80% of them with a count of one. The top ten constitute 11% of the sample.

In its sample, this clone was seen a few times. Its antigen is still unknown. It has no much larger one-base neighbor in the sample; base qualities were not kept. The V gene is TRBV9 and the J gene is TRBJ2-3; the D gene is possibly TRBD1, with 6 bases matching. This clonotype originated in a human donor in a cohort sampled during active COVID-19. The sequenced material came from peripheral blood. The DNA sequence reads TGTGCCAGCAGCGTAGCGGACAGCCGCACAGATACGCAGTATTTT. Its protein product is CASSVADSRTDTQYF. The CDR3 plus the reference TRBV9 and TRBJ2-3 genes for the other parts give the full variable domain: DSGVTQTPKHLITATGQRVTLRCSPRSGDLSVYWYQQSLDQGLQFLIQYYNGEERAKGNILERFSAQQFPDLHSELNLSSLELGDSALYFCASSVADSRTDTQYFGPGTRLTVL.